This T cell receptor (beta chain) comes out of a study of graft-versus-host responses after intestinal transplantation. The overall study: Anti-thymocyte globulin served as induction for all recipients, who then took tacrolimus and steroids for 3 to 4 years. Study results and limitations: Investigators detected GvH clones in recipient marrow, with some emerging earlier in ileum or blood. An association linked early post-transplant HvG declines with peak circulating GvH clone levels.

Concerning this clone itself: What it binds is unknown.

Repertoires were generated with immunoSEQ multiplex PCR, while TCRdb's copy carries only in-frame clones and drops some. The sample holds roughly 56,000 clones, about 90% seen once. Trimming left V 8 bases short and J 3 bases short, with 11 bases between. This CDR3 has 12 amino acids. Germline V lookup: CDR1 WSHSY, CDR2 SAAADI. The chain combines TRBV10-2 with TRBJ2-7; perhaps TRBD2 as D (7 bases). The clonotype was recovered from a human patient who received an intestinal transplant, so some T cells may come from the graft donor. Specimen: PBMCs, collected approximately 120 days after intestinal transplantation. The CDR3 loop is CASGGAVYEQYF. For the CDR3, the DNA is TGCGCCAGCGGGGGGGCGGTCTACGAGCAGTACTTC.